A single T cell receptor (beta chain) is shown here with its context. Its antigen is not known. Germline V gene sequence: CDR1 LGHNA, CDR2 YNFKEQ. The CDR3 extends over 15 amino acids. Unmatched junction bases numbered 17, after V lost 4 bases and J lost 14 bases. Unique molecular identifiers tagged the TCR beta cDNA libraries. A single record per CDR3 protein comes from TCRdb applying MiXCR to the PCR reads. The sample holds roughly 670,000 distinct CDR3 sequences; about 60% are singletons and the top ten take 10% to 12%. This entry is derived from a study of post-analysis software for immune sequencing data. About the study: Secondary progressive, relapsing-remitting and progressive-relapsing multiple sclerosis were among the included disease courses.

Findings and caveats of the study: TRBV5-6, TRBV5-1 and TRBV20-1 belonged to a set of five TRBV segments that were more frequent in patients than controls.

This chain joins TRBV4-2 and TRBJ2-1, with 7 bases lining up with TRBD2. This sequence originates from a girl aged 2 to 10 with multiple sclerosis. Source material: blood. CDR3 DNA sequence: TGTGCCAGCAGCCCTGGGCGTTCAGCGGGAAAAGATAAGTTCTTC. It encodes CASSPGRSAGKDKFF.